Listed here are 12 T cell receptor beta chains from one sample, sequenced in a study of low-dose radiotherapy and immunotherapy resistance in tumors. TRAV- and TRBV-specific primers, spanning alpha and beta chains, primed first-strand cDNA. TCRs underwent roughly 19 PCR cycles of amplification with a constant-region primer and V-primer adapter. TCRdb re-analysed the reads in MiXCR, keeping a single row per CDR3 protein. The sample includes approximately 9,800 distinct CDR3 sequences, approximately 40% of them seen just once. All receptors come from a human donor with advanced metastatic prostate, ovarian, gallbladder or colorectal cancer (not recorded which). This table probably holds off-target reads from a library built for another chain.

This clonotype is medium-sized (0.01 to 0.1%) in the sample. The chain carries TRBV5-4 and TRBJ2-1; 9 positions agree with TRBD2. Germline V gene sequence: CDR1 SGHNT, CDR2 YYREEE (reference sequence). Germline trimming cut 7 bases from V and 9 bases from J; bases unmatched to any gene: 8. The CDR3 length is 13 residues. The CDR3 region is CASHLAGGFEQFF. CDR3 nucleotide sequence: TGTGCCAGCCACCTTGCGGGAGGGTTTGAGCAGTTCTTC.

The V and J genes are TRBV7-2 and TRBJ2-1; TRBD2 aligns across 8 bases. The CDR3 runs to 15 residues. Germline loops: CDR1 SGHTA, CDR2 FQGNSA. Trimming removed 4 bases from V and 7 bases from J; junction bases left unmatched: 9. The CDR3 nucleotides are TGTGCCAGCAGCTACGACAAAGGACTAGCAAATGAGCAGTTCTTC. This gives the protein CASSYDKGLANEQFF. Looking up the rest from reference TRBV7-2 and TRBJ2-1 gives the full variable domain: GAGVSQSPSNKVTEKGKDVELRCDPISGHTALYWYRQSLGQGLEFLIYFQGNSAPDKSGLPSDRFSAERTGGSVSTLTIQRTQQEDSAVYLCASSYDKGLANEQFFGPGTRLTVL.

V gene TRBV6-6 combines with J gene TRBJ2-7; TRBD1 might be the D (6 bases). There are 16 residues in the CDR3. V was pared by 2 bases and J by 3 bases, with 17 bases between. CDR1 and CDR2 from the germline V gene are MNHNY and SVGAGI (reference sequence). CDR3 nucleotide sequence: TGTGCCAGCAGTTACAACCCCTTGGGACAAGACTACGAGCAGTACTTC. The encoded protein is CASSYNPLGQDYEQYF.

This chain joins TRBV5-6 and TRBJ2-1; 7 bases align to TRBD1. The CDR3 is 16 amino acids. Germline CDR1 is SGHDT and CDR2 is YYEEEE. The trim removed 0 bases at V and 4 bases at J, leaving 7 bases unmatched. The CDR3 loop reads CASSLERGQIYNEQFF. CDR3 DNA: TGTGCCAGCAGCTTGGAGAGGGGGCAGATTTACAATGAGCAGTTCTTC.

Only a few counts were recorded for this clonotype. V and J are TRBV5-1 and TRBJ2-3, with TRBD2 matching 9 bases. The CDR3 is 16 amino acids. The germline gives CDR1 SGHRS, CDR2 YFSETQ. The V segment lost 4 bases and the J segment 5 bases; nucleotides outside the gene matches: 11. CDR3 sequence (DNA): TGCGCCAGCAGCGTGACTAGCGGCGGAGCTAGAGATACGCAGTATTTT. Protein: CASSVTSGGARDTQYF. Looking up the rest from reference TRBV5-1 and TRBJ2-3 gives the full variable domain: KAGVTQTPRYLIKTRGQQVTLSCSPISGHRSVSWYQQTPGQGLQFLFEYFSETQRNKGNFPGRFSGRQFSNSRSEMNVSTLELGDSALYLCASSVTSGGARDTQYFGPGTRLTVL.

CDR3 protein: CSGGERDDGYTF. CDR3 nucleotide sequence: TGCAGCGGGGGGGAAAGAGATGACGGCTACACCTTC. The rearrangement joins TRBV29-1 to TRBJ1-2, with TRBD1 as a possible D gene (5 bases). There are 12 residues in the CDR3. Germline CDR1 is SQVTM and CDR2 is ANQGSEA. V lost 7 bases to trimming and J lost 8 bases, with 17 bases between them.

By sample share, this clonotype is medium-sized (0.01 to 0.1%). The V call is TRBV6-6, the J call TRBJ1-5, with D maybe TRBD1 (5 bases). The CDR3 runs 17 residues. CDR1 is MNHNY, CDR2 SVGAGI, per germline (reference sequence). V was shortened by 0 bases and J by 4 bases, with 16 bases between the two germline ends. The CDR3 bases are TGTGCCAGCAGTTACTCGATGGGGGGGGTGGGGAATCAGCCCCAGCATTTT. Its translation: CASSYSMGGVGNQPQHF.

The rearrangement links TRBV24-1 to TRBJ2-1; the D is unclear. The germline CDR1 and CDR2 sequences are KGHDR and SFDVKD. Trimming shortened V by 2 bases and J by 5 bases, and 12 bases separated the two germline ends. CDR3 length: 15 amino acids. For the CDR3, the DNA is TGTGCCACCAGTGATTCATCAGGACCTGACAATGAGCAGTTCTTC. This sequence encodes CATSDSSGPDNEQFF.

This clonotype was detected a few times. The chain links TRBV5-4 to TRBJ2-5; D might be TRBD2 (5 bases). Germline V CDR1 and CDR2: SGHNT, YYREEE (reference sequence). This CDR3 is built from 14 residues. Trimming removed 3 bases at V and 2 bases at J, with 11 bases between. CDR3 sequence: CASSSEGPQETQYF. As DNA, the CDR3 is TGTGCCAGCAGCTCTGAGGGCCCACAAGAGACCCAGTACTTC.

The gene calls are TRBV2 and TRBJ2-1, with 7 bases identical to TRBD1. V shed 4 bases, J shed 7 bases, and the junction held 7 bases outside the gene matches. CDR1 and CDR2 (germline): SNHLY, FYNNEI. This CDR3 comprises 14 residues. CDR3 sequence reads: CASSGGVQGNEQFF. CDR3 bases: TGTGCCAGCAGTGGGGGTGTACAGGGGAATGAGCAGTTCTTC.

This sequence joins TRBV20-1 and TRBJ2-7, with D maybe TRBD1 (6 bases). The ends were cut back, 7 bases at V and 2 bases at J, with 12 bases in the middle. The CDR3 is 12 amino acids. Germline CDR1 and CDR2: DFQATT and SNEGSKA (reference sequence). DNA of the CDR3: TGCAGTGTCGCCAGGGACACCTACGAGCAGTACTTC. It encodes CSVARDTYEQYF.

The rearrangement links TRBV7-2 to TRBJ2-7; perhaps TRBD1 as D (6 bases). Germline V gives CDR1 SGHTA, CDR2 FQGNSA. The length of the CDR3 is 15 residues. V lost 2 bases to trimming and J lost 2 bases, with 13 bases between them. The CDR3 loop is CASSLSLQGAYEQYF. The CDR3 DNA is TGTGCCAGCAGCTTAAGTCTACAGGGTGCCTACGAGCAGTACTTC. Full variable domain (outside the CDR3, taken from reference TRBV7-2 and TRBJ2-7): GAGVSQSPSNKVTEKGKDVELRCDPISGHTALYWYRQSLGQGLEFLIYFQGNSAPDKSGLPSDRFSAERTGGSVSTLTIQRTQQEDSAVYLCASSLSLQGAYEQYFGPGTRLTVT.